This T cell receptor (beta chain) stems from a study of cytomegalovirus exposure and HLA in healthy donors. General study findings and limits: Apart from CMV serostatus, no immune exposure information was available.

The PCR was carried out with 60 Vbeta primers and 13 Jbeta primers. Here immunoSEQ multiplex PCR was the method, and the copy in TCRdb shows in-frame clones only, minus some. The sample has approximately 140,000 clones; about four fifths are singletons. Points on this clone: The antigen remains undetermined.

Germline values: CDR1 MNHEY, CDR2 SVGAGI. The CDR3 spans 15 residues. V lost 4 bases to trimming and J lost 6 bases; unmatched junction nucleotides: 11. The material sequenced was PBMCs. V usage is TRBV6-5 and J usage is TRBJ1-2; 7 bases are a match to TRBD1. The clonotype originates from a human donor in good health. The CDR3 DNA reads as TGTGCCAGCAGTTCCTTTACCGTCGGGACAGATGGCTACACCTTC. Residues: CASSSFTVGTDGYTF.